These 23 T cell receptor beta chains came from one sample sequenced in a study of OX40 agonist ivuxolimab in advanced cancers. The assay was immunoSEQ multiplex PCR, and TCRdb's table has in-frame clones only and misses some. The table shows about 20,000 clones, with approximately 87% occurring only once. The sequencing here drew on CD4+ or CD8+ T cells sorted from blood, taken in a trial of the OX40 agonist ivuxolimab. These receptor sequences come from an adult with an advanced solid tumor such as melanoma, head and neck, liver or kidney cancer.

V is TRBV2 and J is TRBJ2-5; 9 bases line up with TRBD1. Germline V gene lookup returns CDR1 SNHLY and CDR2 FYNNEI. The CDR3 consists of 13 residues. Losses at the gene ends were 8 bases for V and 4 bases for J; bases not matched to a gene: 5. The CDR3 DNA sequence: TGTGCCAGCCGGGACAGGGTAGGAGAGACCCAGTACTTC. Its protein product is CASRDRVGETQYF.

The V call is TRBV6-1, the J call TRBJ2-3; a possible D gene is TRBD2 (5 bases). V lost 0 bases, J lost 0 bases, and 10 bases lay in between. Germline CDR1 and CDR2: MNHNS and SASEGT. The CDR3 totals 16 residues. This CDR3 reads CASSEALAGSTDTQYF. In DNA form, the CDR3 reads TGTGCCAGCAGTGAAGCGCTCGCGGGTAGCACAGATACGCAGTATTTT.

The gene calls are TRBV6-6 and TRBJ2-7; a possible D gene is TRBD2 (5 bases). V was cut by 2 bases and J by 5 bases, with 19 bases left in between. Looked up from germline, CDR1 is MNHNY and CDR2 is SVGAGI (reference sequence). CDR3 length: 16 amino acids. The CDR3 is CASSYGRALEANEQYF. For the CDR3, the DNA is TGTGCCAGCAGTTACGGAAGGGCACTAGAAGCTAACGAGCAGTACTTC.

The rearrangement uses TRBV4-1 and TRBJ1-1; no definite D call. Deletions cut 0 bases from V and 10 bases from J, with 15 bases between. Germline CDR1 and CDR2: MGHRA and YSYEKL. The CDR3 is 14 residues long. The DNA of the CDR3 is TGCGCCAGCAGCCAAGATCGATTAGGGAGGGTAGCTTTCTTT. It translates to CASSQDRLGRVAFF.

This chain uses TRBV6-5 with TRBJ2-2, with TRBD2 matching 10 bases. CDR3 length equals 15 residues. V lost 6 bases, J lost 1 base, and 2 bases stayed unmatched. Germline CDR1 reads MNHEY; CDR2 reads SVGAGI. The CDR3 DNA follows: TGTGCCAGCAGGCCTAGCGGGGGGAACACCGGGGAGCTGTTTTTT. It specifies CASRPSGGNTGELFF.

The chain has TRBV7-9 and TRBJ1-2, with D perhaps TRBD1 (6 bases). The CDR3 extends over 14 amino acids. Trimming removed 2 bases at V and 4 bases at J, with 11 bases between. Per germline, CDR1 SEHNR and CDR2 FQNEAQ (reference sequence). The CDR3, as DNA: TGTGCCAGCAGCTTAACCGACAGGCTCTATGGCTACACCTTC. Protein product: CASSLTDRLYGYTF. The complete variable domain, with remaining parts taken from reference TRBV7-9 and TRBJ1-2, reads DTGVSQNPRHKITKRGQNVTFRCDPISEHNRLYWYRQTLGQGPEFLTYFQNEAQLEKSRLLSDRFSAERPKGSFSTLEIQRTEQGDSAMYLCASSLTDRLYGYTFGSGTRLTVV.

The chain carries TRBV29-1 and TRBJ2-1; 9 positions match TRBD1. J lost 0 bases, V lost 2 bases, and 11 bases had no gene match. The CDR3 runs to 18 residues. Per germline, CDR1 SQVTM and CDR2 ANQGSEA. DNA for the CDR3: TGCAGCGTTGAAAGGCGAACGGGACAGGGACCCTCCTACAATGAGCAGTTCTTC. This gives the protein CSVERRTGQGPSYNEQFF.

As concerns this clone: One junction end disagrees with the germline gene, perhaps due to a read error. The rearrangement links TRBV6-6 to TRBJ2-7; no reliable D call. There are 11 residues in the CDR3. Per germline, CDR1 MNHNY and CDR2 SVGAGI (reference sequence). CDR3 sequence (DNA): TGTGCCAGCAGTTCCAGACATGCCCTCTTCTTC. Protein: CASSSRHALFF.

The rearrangement uses TRBV5-6 and TRBJ2-3; no firm D call. Germline CDR1 and CDR2: SGHDT and YYEEEE. Trimming removed 2 bases at V and 3 bases at J, with 13 bases between. The CDR3 sequence is 15 residues long. CDR3 bases: TGTGCCAGCAGCTTCAATCCCGCACGAACAGATACGCAGTATTTT. Translating gives CASSFNPARTDTQYF.

This clone was counted once. V usage is TRBV6-4 and J usage is TRBJ2-1; the D gene is possibly TRBD2 (5 bases). Germline V gives CDR1 MRHNA, CDR2 SNTAGT. Between the trimmed V and J ends, which lost 0 bases and 7 bases, there was a span of 7 bases. The CDR3 totals 13 residues. As DNA, the CDR3 is TGTGCCAGCAGTGACTCGGAGGCTAATGAGCAGTTCTTC. Translation: CASSDSEANEQFF.

This chain joins TRBV10-3 and TRBJ1-1; no clear D gene. This CDR3 is 15 amino acids long. The ends were cut back, 6 bases at V and 1 base at J, with 15 bases in the middle. Germline V gives CDR1 ENHRY, CDR2 SYGVKD. This CDR3 reads CAIRGTGSGNTEAFF. The DNA of the CDR3 is TGTGCCATCAGGGGCACGGGGTCGGGGAACACTGAAGCTTTCTTT.

This clone was picked up a small number of times. The chain uses TRBV7-3 and TRBJ1-1; D is unclear. The germline V gene encodes CDR1 SGHTA and CDR2 FQGTGA. The CDR3 runs to 15 residues. V dropped 8 bases and J dropped 0 bases, with 16 bases sitting between them. CDR3 protein: CASGGMTSLNTEAFF. In DNA, the CDR3 is TGTGCCAGCGGAGGAATGACCTCTTTGAACACTGAAGCTTTCTTT. The variable domain in full, with the rest retrieved from reference TRBV7-3 and TRBJ1-1, is GAGVSQTPSNKVTEKGKYVELRCDPISGHTALYWYRQSLGQGPEFLIYFQGTGAADDSGLPNDRFFAVRPEGSVSTLKIQRTERGDSAVYLCASGGMTSLNTEAFFGQGTRLTVV.

The rearrangement joins TRBV18 to TRBJ2-7; TRBD1 matches at 11 bases. Germline V gene sequence: CDR1 KGHSH, CDR2 LQKENI. J lost 1 base, V lost 6 bases, and 5 bases had no gene match. This CDR3 is built from 15 residues. Here the CDR3 DNA reads TGTGCCAGCTCGCGGGACAGGGGGTCGTCCTACGAGCAGTACTTC. It specifies CASSRDRGSSYEQYF.

V is TRBV10-3 and J is TRBJ2-3; 7 bases line up with TRBD2. The CDR3 covers 16 residues. Trimming took 4 bases from V and 6 from J; bases not matched to a gene: 13. CDR1 is ENHRY and CDR2 is SYGVKD in the germline V gene. In nucleotides, the CDR3 is TGTGCCATCAGTGGGGGCCCTAACGGGAGGAGTGATACGCAGTATTTT. It encodes CAISGGPNGRSDTQYF.

The gene calls are TRBV4-2 and TRBJ2-1; 12 nucleotides match TRBD2. V trimming: 8 bases; J trimming: 6 bases; junction bases outside the gene matches: 2. This CDR3 comprises 13 residues. CDR1 and CDR2 (germline): LGHNA, YNFKEQ. The CDR3 DNA is TGTGCCAGCGGACTAGCGGGGCCCAATGAGCAGTTCTTC. Residues: CASGLAGPNEQFF.

The chain employs TRBV9 and TRBJ1-1; no reliable D call. The CDR3 runs 14 residues. Germline CDR1 reads SGDLS; CDR2 reads YYNGEE. V lost 4 bases and J 2 bases, leaving 12 bases between the germline ends. The DNA of the CDR3 is TGTGCCAGCAGCCCCCGGGCTGCAAACACTGAAGCTTTCTTT. This gives the protein CASSPRAANTEAFF. The variable domain in full, completed from reference TRBV9 and TRBJ1-1, reads DSGVTQTPKHLITATGQRVTLRCSPRSGDLSVYWYQQSLDQGLQFLIQYYNGEERAKGNILERFSAQQFPDLHSELNLSSLELGDSALYFCASSPRAANTEAFFGQGTRLTVV.

This clone was seen only a few times. The CDR3 sequence: CASSPGQGDLVGHTGELFF. In nucleotides, the CDR3 is TGTGCCAGCAGCCCGGGACAGGGGGATTTAGTGGGCCACACCGGGGAGCTGTTTTTT. This sequence joins TRBV7-6 and TRBJ2-2; 11 bases are shared with TRBD1. CDR1 and CDR2 (germline): SGHVS, FNYEAQ. The CDR3 has 19 residues. Trimming at V came to 5 bases and at J to 3 bases, leaving 14 bases not matched to a gene. Drawing the rest from reference TRBV7-6 and TRBJ2-2, the complete variable domain is GAGVSQSPRYKVTKRGQDVALRCDPISGHVSLYWYRQALGQGPEFLTYFNYEAQQDKSGLPNDRFSAERPEGSISTLTIQRTEQRDSAMYRCASSPGQGDLVGHTGELFFGEGSRLTVL.

The chain has TRBV5-4 and TRBJ2-3; 15 positions match TRBD2. The length of the CDR3 is 18 residues. J lost 2 bases, V lost 3 bases, and 7 bases had no gene match. Germline V lookup: CDR1 SGHNT, CDR2 YYREEE (reference sequence). CDR3 in DNA: TGTGCCAGCAGCTCCCCGGGACTAGCGGGGGGCCCCACAGATACGCAGTATTTT. It encodes CASSSPGLAGGPTDTQYF.

DNA for the CDR3: TGTGCCAGTAGTGTACAGAGGAACACTGAAGCTTTCTTT. Residues: CASSVQRNTEAFF. The V gene is TRBV19, the J gene TRBJ1-1; the D is unclear. Germline V gene sequence: CDR1 LNHDA, CDR2 SQIVND (reference sequence). V was clipped by 5 bases and J by 1 base, with 8 bases between them. The CDR3 contains 13 residues.

V gene TRBV9 combines with J gene TRBJ1-1; D possibly corresponds to TRBD1 (5 bases). Trimming shortened V by 0 bases and J by 4 bases, and 13 bases separated the two germline ends. CDR3 length equals 15 residues. Germline V gene lookup returns CDR1 SGDLS and CDR2 YYNGEE. CDR3 amino acids: CASSVGGRVGTEAFF. The CDR3 DNA is TGTGCCAGCAGCGTAGGGGGCAGGGTGGGCACTGAAGCTTTCTTT.

The rearrangement uses TRBV11-3 and TRBJ1-5; D unresolved. The V gene's germline CDR1 is SGHNT and CDR2 YENEEA. This CDR3 region has 13 residues. V lost 0 bases and J 6 bases, leaving 6 bases between the germline ends. CDR3 coding DNA: TGTGCCAGCAGCTTAGATCGAGTTCAGCCCCAGCATTTT. It encodes CASSLDRVQPQHF. The variable domain in full, with the rest retrieved from reference TRBV11-3 and TRBJ1-5, is EAGVVQSPRYKIIEKKQPVAFWCNPISGHNTLYWYLQNLGQGPELLIRYENEEAVDDSQLPKDRFSAERLKGVDSTLKIQPAELGDSAVYLCASSLDRVQPQHFGDGTRLSIL.

This rearrangement joins TRBV7-3 to TRBJ2-3; D is possibly TRBD1 (5 bases). Germline assignment: CDR1 SGHTA and CDR2 FQGTGA. CDR3 length: 14 amino acids. The V end was cut by 2 bases, the J end by 4 bases, with 10 bases between. This CDR3 reads CASSLSGFSDTQYF. CDR3 coding DNA: TGTGCCAGCAGCTTATCAGGGTTTTCAGATACGCAGTATTTT. Drawing the rest from reference TRBV7-3 and TRBJ2-3, the complete variable domain is GAGVSQTPSNKVTEKGKYVELRCDPISGHTALYWYRQSLGQGPEFLIYFQGTGAADDSGLPNDRFFAVRPEGSVSTLKIQRTERGDSAVYLCASSLSGFSDTQYFGPGTRLTVL.

The chain has TRBV4-3 and TRBJ1-5; D not resolved. CDR3 length equals 16 residues. Trimming left V 1 base short and J 0 bases short, with 10 bases between. Germline V gene sequence: CDR1 LGHNA, CDR2 YSLEER. The CDR3, as DNA: TGCGCCAGCAGCCAAGGCCTGGACTTTAGCAATCAGCCCCAGCATTTT. Protein: CASSQGLDFSNQPQHF.